The text below deals with one T cell receptor (beta chain). Its antigen is not identified. The sample originates from a study of beta chain features in type 1 diabetes. Isolated RNA was reverse transcribed in full, so expressed TCRB transcripts were sequenced. Clones were sequenced by immunoSEQ multiplex PCR, and TCRdb holds only the in-frame ones, with some missing. The table shows hundreds of thousands of clones, with around 15% occurring only once. Whole-study results and caveats: Any HLA type influence on TCRB rearrangement was left unresolved here. Cells with high TCR expression could be over-represented when cDNA is sequenced. Type 1 diabetes patients had TCRB CDR3s that were shorter (moderately but significantly so) in all four CD4+ subsets.

This receptor was identified in a young man with type 1 diabetes. The specimen was naive CD4+ T cells from blood.

DNA of the CDR3: TGTGCCAGCAGCTTGAAGGGAGGCCCTGGGGCCAACGTCCTGACTTTC. This sequence encodes CASSLKGGPGANVLTF. The rearrangement links TRBV7-3 to TRBJ2-6; possibly TRBD2 for D (6 bases). V shed 3 bases and J shed 2 bases, with 11 bases lying between them. Germline CDR1 reads SGHTA; CDR2 reads FQGTGA. The CDR3 length is 16 residues.